This T cell receptor beta chain was found in a study of PD-1 blockade in classical Hodgkin lymphoma. Assay: immunoSEQ multiplex PCR; the TCRdb copy retains only in-frame clones and omits some. The table records about 22,000 clones, approximately 81% of them present only once. On this clone: No antigen is known for it.

Study results and caveats: Partial responders and progressors had significantly lower baseline TCR diversity. The study found that TCR diversity rose significantly by C4D1 in CD4+ but not CD8+ cells. Reports described newly diagnosed patients as having lower baseline TCR diversity than healthy donors.

All trial patients relapsed after autologous stem cell transplantation. Sequenced here: peripheral blood mononuclear cells (PBMCs), sampled before the second cycle of nivolumab. This sequence was found in a human donor with classical Hodgkin lymphoma.

The CDR3 nucleotides read TGTGCCAGCAGCCTCCTTGGGGGGTCCGCCGCCTACGAGCAGTACTTC. The encoded protein is CASSLLGGSAAYEQYF. The chain combines TRBV14 with TRBJ2-7; TRBD2 might be the D (6 bases). From germline, CDR1 is SGHDN and CDR2 FVKESK. The CDR3 runs to 16 residues. V lost 4 bases and J 2 bases, leaving 18 bases between the germline ends.